The entry below gives a single TCR beta chain sequence along with its context. The antigen is unknown. The source of the sample is a study of OX40 agonist ivuxolimab in advanced cancers. The wider study: Ivuxolimab, an antibody acting as an agonist of OX40 (CD134), was used to treat patients. Overall study findings and caveats: In a subset of nonresponders, normalized T-cell clonal expansion was also low. In CD8+ T cells, expanded clones were on average more numerous than in CD4+.

The study sampled blood at baseline, cycle 4 day 1, and cycle 7 day 1. The method was immunoSEQ multiplex PCR; TCRdb's version includes in-frame clones alone and lacks a portion of them. The sample yields about 70,000 clones, 82% seen once. Trimming took 4 bases from V and 4 from J; bases not matched to a gene: 2. Germline V lookup: CDR1 SGHKS, CDR2 YYEKEE (reference sequence). The CDR3 is 15 amino acids. V gene TRBV5-5 combines with J gene TRBJ2-7; 16 bases map to TRBD2. The source was CD4+ or CD8+ T cells sorted from blood, collected in a trial of the OX40 agonist ivuxolimab. The receptor's source is an adult with an advanced solid tumor such as melanoma, head and neck, liver or kidney cancer. Here the CDR3 DNA reads TGTGCCAGCAGCCCGGGACTAGCGGGGGGGTACGAGCAGTACGTC. Protein sequence: CASSPGLAGGYEQYV.